This T cell receptor beta chain was sequenced in a study of blood T cells in healthy people across ages. For the second PCR, which ran for 7 to 11 cycles, a sample-barcoded 5' primer and a J-beta primer mix were used. TCRdb re-called the 5' RACE reads through MiXCR, storing one row per CDR3 protein. The sample contains 600,000 to 1,000,000 distinct CDR3 sequences, around 25% of which appear only once. Per germline, CDR1 DFQATT and CDR2 SNEGSKA (reference sequence). The CDR3 extends over 16 amino acids. The sample also formed part of further work on T cells of mothers and their children. As reported in that work: Once extracted, all RNA went into cDNA synthesis at 1.5 ug per 15 ul. Related mother-child pairs showed slightly, non-significantly higher overlap than unrelated pairs.

The material sequenced was blood. The sequence was obtained from a boy younger than 18 in good health. The V and J genes are TRBV20-1 and TRBJ2-5, with D tentatively TRBD2 (6 bases). The DNA end lines up better with TRBJ2-7; the J call may be wrong. The CDR3 region is CSARTPRAGEMYEQYF. CDR3 coding DNA: TGCAGTGCTAGGACCCCTAGAGCGGGCGAGATGTACGAGCAGTACTTC.